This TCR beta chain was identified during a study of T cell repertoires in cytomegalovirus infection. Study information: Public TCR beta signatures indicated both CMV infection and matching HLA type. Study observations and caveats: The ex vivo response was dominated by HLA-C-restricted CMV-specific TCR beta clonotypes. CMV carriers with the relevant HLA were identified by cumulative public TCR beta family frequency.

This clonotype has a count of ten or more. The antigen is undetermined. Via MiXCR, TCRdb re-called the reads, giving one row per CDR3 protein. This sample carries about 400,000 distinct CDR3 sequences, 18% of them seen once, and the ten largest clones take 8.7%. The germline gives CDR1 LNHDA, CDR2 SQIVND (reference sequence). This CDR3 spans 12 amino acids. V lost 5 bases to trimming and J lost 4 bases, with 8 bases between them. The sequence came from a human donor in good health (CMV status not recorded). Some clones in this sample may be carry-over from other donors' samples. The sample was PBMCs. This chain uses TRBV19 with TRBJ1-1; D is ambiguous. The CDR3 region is CASSRATTEAFF. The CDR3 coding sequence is TGTGCCAGTAGTCGGGCGACCACTGAAGCTTTCTTT.